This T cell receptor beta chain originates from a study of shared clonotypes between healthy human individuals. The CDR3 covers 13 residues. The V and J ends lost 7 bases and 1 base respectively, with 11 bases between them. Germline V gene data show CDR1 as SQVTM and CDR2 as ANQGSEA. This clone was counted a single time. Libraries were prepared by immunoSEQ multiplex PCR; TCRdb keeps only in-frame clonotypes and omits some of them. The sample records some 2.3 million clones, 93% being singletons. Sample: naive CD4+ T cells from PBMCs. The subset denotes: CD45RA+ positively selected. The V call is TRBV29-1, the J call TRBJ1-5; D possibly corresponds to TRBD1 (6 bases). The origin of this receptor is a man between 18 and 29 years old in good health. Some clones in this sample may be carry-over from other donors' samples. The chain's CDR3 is CSATQGSNQPQHF. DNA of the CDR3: TGCAGCGCGACCCAGGGGAGCAATCAGCCCCAGCATTTT.